This record concerns one T cell receptor (beta chain) sequence. Its binding antigen is unknown. There are no base qualities to consult, and no much larger clone falls within one base. The cohort comprised some 730 healthy bone marrow donors. At the time of sampling, every cohort member was nominally healthy, though immune exposures that went unrecorded were likely present. The donor was CMV seropositive and belonged to the group of 250 to 300 seropositive cohort members. Every donor gave a peripheral blood sample, and the peripheral blood mononuclear cells from that sample were used for TCR beta sequencing. Genomic DNA was extracted from the blood cell samples with the Qiagen DNeasy Blood Extraction Kit. The library was produced with the immunoSEQ multiplex PCR assay. The multiplex PCR relied on a mix of 60 forward primers for TCR Vbeta segments and 13 reverse primers for TCR Jbeta segments. A multiplex PCR assay on genomic DNA amplified the CDR3 region of rearranged TCR beta genes. On the Illumina HiSeq System, the amplified TCR beta libraries were sequenced as 87-base-pair reads. In the source study's methods: A later analysis tallied around 80 million unique TCR beta chains across the 666 repertoires, and around 9.9 million of those chains were shared by two or more donors. A nearest-neighbor algorithm error-corrected the raw reads and collapsed the reads into unique sequences, merging closely related sequences to remove PCR and sequencing errors. CDR3 sequences were aligned to IMGT reference sequences to assign V, D and J gene segments. Each retained sequence needed at least a six-nucleotide match to both a V gene segment and a J gene segment. Rearrangements were called productive when the CDR3 lacked stop codons and stayed in frame with V and J; all others were non-productive. CDR3 was defined according to IMGT convention as the region running from the second conserved V-encoded cysteine to the conserved J-encoded phenylalanine. In an earlier analysis of 550 to 650 of the donors, sequences lacking an unambiguous match to a single V gene segment were excluded. In an earlier analysis of several hundred of the donors, V segments were called functional above 56.7% productive rearrangements and were called segregating when the between-donor standard deviation exceeded 5%. A statistical classification framework was built for diagnosing cytomegalovirus status from the catalog of TCR beta chain sequences. V and J gene assignment, in a later analysis, came from comparing TCR nucleotide sequences with IMGT/GENE-DB human TR gene sequences. A later analysis assigned CDR3 sequences and most-parsimonious VDJ recombination scenarios with the TCRdist pipeline. In a later analysis, every TCR beta chain was defined by the combination of its CDR3 amino acid sequence and its V-gene family, and reads without a unique V-gene family were dropped. To address suspected cross-contamination and a sequencing artifact, a later analysis removed over 500 highly shared, low-generation-probability nucleotide sequences. In a later analysis, a clonal expansion index for each public chain was calculated from normalized within-repertoire ranks of inferred template counts. A later analysis computed generation probabilities with a VDJ recombination model fitted to out-of-frame rearrangements, and checked the results against IGoR. A later analysis scored TCR-TCR, TCR-HLA and TCR-CMV co-occurrence with hypergeometric tests, applying a repertoire-size bias correction to TCR pairs. A later analysis estimated false discovery rates by permuting HLA or CMV assignments 20 times. In a later analysis, co-occurring TCRs were grouped using DBSCAN, and TCRdist sequence similarity was added for clustering within HLA-allele-positive subsets. Repertoires with fewer than 30,000 or more than 120,000 public chains, plus five repertoires with anomalous nucleotide sharing, were excluded from co-occurrence clustering. TCRdb re-hosts the immuneACCESS table, in-frame sequences only. Its copies lack some clones; in the studies checked, an unresolved V gene accounts for under half of them, and the cause for the rest is not known. The D gene and trimming were derived from the DNA, and the V and J assignments and clone size from that table. The sample table lists 100,000 to 150,000 clones, around three quarters of them with a count of one. The top ten clonotypes cover around 13% of the sample.

The germline V gene encodes CDR1 ENHRY and CDR2 SYGVKD. The CDR3 covers 15 residues, taking in both the cysteine and the phenylalanine. The entry retains the CDR3 DNA only, 45 bases that are in frame from base 1. V loses 4 bases of germline sequence and J loses 0 bases, and the interval between the two ends is 12 bases. This sample stems from a study of cytomegalovirus exposure and HLA in healthy donors (dated by TCRdb to the late 2010s). About the study as a whole: An earlier analysis of roughly 630 of the donors reported more than 250 Gb of sequence data and 100 million to 140 million unique TCR beta sequences from 150 million to 200 million T cells. An early release covering about 600 HLA-typed donors comprised approximately 300 gigabases of sequencing data and tens of millions of unique TCR sequences. Among the roughly 410 genotyped donors, about 85% belonged to the genetic ancestry cluster associated with self-reported Caucasian donors. The study aimed to test whether signatures of past pathogen exposure could be identified by cataloging public T cell receptors. Using immunosequencing, the study profiled T cell repertoires from about 650 subjects and related those repertoires to cytomegalovirus serostatus. A separate validation cohort of 100 to 150 different subjects was used in addition to the approximately 610-subject first cohort. To predict cytomegalovirus infection status, the study combined high-throughput TCR immunosequencing, statistical association of individual TCRs with disease status, and machine learning. To study patterns of TCR occurrence, a later analysis re-analyzed previously published TCR beta repertoires from under 750 donors and added high-resolution HLA genotyping. In the later analysis, no new phenotypic data were used to find candidate immune exposures; instead, reliance was placed on TCR beta sequences and their occurrence across donors. An earlier analysis of approximately 630 of the donors applied high-throughput TCR beta sequencing to assess whether each TCR beta V gene segment acted as functional or pseudogenic. Donor age, sex, ethnicity and CMV serostatus were collected together with the repertoire data. Genome-wide SNP genotypes for about three fifths of the 666 donors were used in a later genetic analysis, which treated that subset as a discovery cohort. All discovery cohort repertoires had been generated using a single sequencing platform. HLA typing included class I and class II loci at four-digit resolution. Typing coverage varied by locus: roughly 629-640 donors for A, B, C, DRB1 and DQB1; around 560 for DQA1; more than 600 for DPA1; 450 to 480 for DPB1. Four to six DR-DQ haplotypes were handled as single units for association and clustering, since linkage in the cohort was strong. Among 398 genotyped donors of the cohort, an average of roughly 240,000 unique TCR beta nucleotide sequences were sequenced per donor, roughly 18% of them non-productive.

Summary of the overall study and its limitations: The only immune exposure information available for the cohort was CMV serostatus. Compared with equally common non-associated chains, HLA-associated TCR beta chains in a later analysis were more clonally expanded and had lower generation probabilities. In this cohort, only TCR beta chains were sequenced, and detectable features were limited by the absence of alpha or paired-chain data. A few of the identified cytomegalovirus-associated TCR beta chains were confirmed in vitro to be specific for cytomegalovirus antigens. In an earlier analysis of approximately 590 of the donors, most TCR beta V segments appeared in productive rearrangements about 87% or about 30% of the time, broadly matching IMGT annotations. Because HLA typing was missing for some donors at each locus, association tests included only the typed subset. An association between a missense DCLRE1C variant and V-gene and J-gene trimming of TCR beta chains was found in a later genetic analysis and replicated in an independent cohort. In a later analysis, TCR association rates were found to vary across HLA loci, with the most associated TCRs seen for DRB1 alleles and the fewest for HLA-C alleles. The study listed approximately 160 TCR beta chains as associated with cytomegalovirus. It was suggested by the authors that the approach could potentially be generalized to other disease states and immunological phenotypes. Because the 87-base-pair reads could not distinguish some IMGT-functional V segments, including TRBV6-2 and TRBV6-3, those segments were excluded. According to a later analysis, most CMV-associated TCR beta chains appeared to be HLA-restricted, and the HLA associations seemed to be driven largely by CMV exposure. Sequencing depth was assumed to be roughly uniform across donors in the presence/absence analyses, though that assumption may not hold. Most TCR sequences were observed very rarely across donors, whereas some public TCRs were present in many individuals. A further reported finding was that TCR beta sequences accurately predicted the HLA-A and HLA-B alleles for most subjects in the first cohort. A group of highly shared sequence variants was considered likely to be a technical artifact of the sequencing pipeline. The earlier analysis of nearly 600 of the donors excluded 15 to 20 rarely observed V segments, including chromosome 9 orphons, because counts were too low. In a later analysis, some 18,000 TCR beta sequences were associated with specific HLA alleles at a false discovery rate of 0.05. When HLA alleles, especially DR and DQ, strongly co-occurred, attributing TCR associations to individual alleles was difficult. A later genetic analysis reported fewer N-insertions in productive TCRs among donors in an Asian-associated ancestry cluster than the approximately 670-donor mean. The classifier was reported to diagnose cytomegalovirus status with high specificity and sensitivity in both the original cohort and the validation cohort. Correlated functional status among segregating V segments might be attributable to linkage disequilibrium, but an unknown experimental factor could not be ruled out. According to a later analysis, parvovirus B19, influenza, CMV and Epstein-Barr virus appeared linked to several top co-occurrence clusters.

The V gene is TRBV10-3 and the J gene is TRBJ2-5, with the D gene too uncertain to name. The receptor was isolated from a woman between 40 and 50 years old in good health and CMV-seropositive. Material: PBMCs. Here is the DNA: TGTGCCATCAGTGTTTTAGCACGGAACCAAGAGACCCAGTACTTC. Translated, it reads CAISVLARNQETQYF.